These T cell receptor beta chains were read from a single sample in a study of blood T cell repertoires in COVID-19. Clones were read by immunoSEQ multiplex PCR, and TCRdb kept only the in-frame ones, dropping some. The data contain 180,000 or so clones, 60% to 85% of them singletons. Sequenced input: peripheral blood. The source of these receptors is a woman between 50 and 59 years old with active or convalescent COVID-19. Each CDR3 is given with its conserved first and last residue.

TRBJ1-2,TRBV28,CASSWGQGSGYGYTF
TRBJ1-6,TRBV30,CAWRQGRGNSPLHF
TRBJ1-1,TRBV19,CASSQYSGGTEAFF
TRBJ2-2,TRBV19,CASSKTSGSTGELFF
TRBJ2-3,TRBV2,CASRLGLAGASSTDTQYF
TRBJ2-5,TRBV30,CAWSFLRGETQYF
TRBJ2-2,TRBV7-8,CASSQATSPGELFF
TRBJ2-7,TRBV2,CASSGPRLAGSYEQYF
TRBJ2-3,TRBV11-3,CASSLETGRGRLDTQYF
TRBJ1-5,TRBV19,CASSPGAGGGQPQHF
TRBJ1-4,TRBV3-1/TRBV3-2,CASSSGDREVEKLFF
TRBJ2-1,TRBV3-1/TRBV3-2,CASSSGTVSYNEQFF
TRBJ1-1,TRBV5-4,CASSRGQVDGTEAFF
TRBJ1-1,TRBV30,CAWARENTEAFF
TRBJ1-6,TRBV30,CAWRGARSPLHF
TRBJ2-7,TRBV7-9,CASSSRGRNGYEQYF
TRBJ1-1,TRBV29-1,CSAGQGGDTEAFF
TRBJ1-5,TRBV19,CASKNDRGRVQPQHF
TRBJ2-1,TRBV2,CASSEAGQGGYNEQFF
TRBJ1-1,TRBV28,CASTILTAQNTEAFF
TRBJ2-3,TRBV9,CASSVESITDTQYF
TRBJ2-7,TRBV15,CATSARRGDSYEQYF
TRBJ2-3,TRBV7-2,CASSSTSGGAPSTDTQYF
TRBJ2-3,TRBV7-2,CASSRSGTGGTDTQYF
TRBJ1-1,TRBV6-5,CASSPRQGQRTEAFF
TRBJ1-4,TRBV7-9,CASSLGQGINEKLFF
TRBJ1-6,TRBV30,CAWSPPYNSPLHF
TRBJ1-2,TRBV7-2,CASSFREQSGYTF
TRBJ1-1,TRBV7-2,CASSLAAGKVGTEAFF
TRBJ2-5,TRBV12-5,CASGSPTGVGETQYF
TRBJ1-2,TRBV4-3,CASSPGGQRLRYTF
TRBJ2-2,TRBV2,CASSNHRANGELFF
TRBJ2-1,TRBV11-1,CASSLPGSAGAKQFF
TRBJ2-2,TRBV6-5,CASSYNLVRAGGELFF
TRBJ2-3,TRBV10-3,CAISESFVQTTDTQYF
TRBJ1-6,TRBV6-6,CATRGQNNSPLHF
TRBJ1-3,TRBV4-3,CASSPLGAGNTIYF
TRBJ2-7,TRBV5-5,CASSLDLAAGEQYF
TRBJ2-1,TRBV25-1,CASSAPPRGNEQFF
TRBJ1-3,TRBV5-1,CASSEGTSGNTIYF
TRBJ1-1,TRBV7-2,CASSLGTGGYTGNTEAFF
TRBJ2-1,TRBV11-2,CASSLVHGLYNEQFF
TRBJ1-5,TRBV27,CASSAGWGNQPQHF
TRBJ1-3,TRBV7-3,CASSLRGGGNTIYF
TRBJ1-4,TRBV12-5,CASGPRIEKLFF
TRBJ1-6,TRBV11-3,CASEPLIDSYNSPLHF
TRBJ2-3,TRBV7-2,CASSLERDTQYF
TRBJ2-5,TRBV7-2,CASSLGGASGQETQYF
TRBJ2-5,TRBV11-2,CASSRDSEGQETQYF
TRBJ2-1,TRBV3-1/TRBV3-2,CASSQESSGRPHFF
TRBJ2-6,TRBV6-5,CASTLRTGANVLTF
TRBJ1-1,TRBV6-4,CASSGQGGDTEAFF
TRBJ1-2,TRBV5-1,CASSEGTGNSRGYTF
TRBJ1-2,TRBV6-5,CASMGQGRVGYTF
TRBJ2-7,TRBV9,CASSVGASGSYEQYF